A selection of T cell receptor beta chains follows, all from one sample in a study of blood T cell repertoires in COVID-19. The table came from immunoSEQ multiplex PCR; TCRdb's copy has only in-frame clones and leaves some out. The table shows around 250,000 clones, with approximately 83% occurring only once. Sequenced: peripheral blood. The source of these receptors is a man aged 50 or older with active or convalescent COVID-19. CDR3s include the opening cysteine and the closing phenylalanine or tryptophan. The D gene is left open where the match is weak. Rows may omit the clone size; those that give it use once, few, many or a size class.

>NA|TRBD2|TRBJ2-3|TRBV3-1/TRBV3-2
CASSPSGADTQYF
TGTGCCAGCAGTCCCAGCGGGGCAGATACGCAGTATTTT
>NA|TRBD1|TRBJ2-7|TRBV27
CASSNPGQGSIEQYF
TGTGCCAGCAGTAATCCGGGACAGGGGTCTATCGAGCAGTACTTC
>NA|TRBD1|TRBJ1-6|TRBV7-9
CASSKMTGSTRNSPLHF
TGTGCCAGCAGCAAAATGACAGGGTCAACAAGGAATTCACCCCTCCACTTT
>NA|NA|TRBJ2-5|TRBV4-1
CASSQGTSPETQYF
TGCGCCAGCAGCCAAGGGACATCTCCCGAGACCCAGTACTTC
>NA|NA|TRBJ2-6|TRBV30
CAWSVAGANVLTF
TGTGCCTGGAGTGTAGCCGGGGCCAACGTCCTGACTTTC
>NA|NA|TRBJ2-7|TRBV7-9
CASTPHPGMWYF
TGTGCCAGCACCCCCCACCCGGGGATGTGGTACTTC
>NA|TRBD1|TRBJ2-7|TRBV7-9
CASSFGTGGMEQYF
TGTGCCAGCAGCTTTGGGACAGGGGGGATGGAGCAGTACTTC
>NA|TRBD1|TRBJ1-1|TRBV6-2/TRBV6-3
CASSPGTGGLGTEAFF
TGTGCCAGCAGTCCCGGGACAGGGGGTCTGGGCACTGAAGCTTTCTTT
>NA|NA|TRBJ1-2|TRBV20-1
CSASRPLQGGYGYTF
TGCAGTGCTAGTCGCCCCCTACAGGGTGGGTATGGCTACACCTTC
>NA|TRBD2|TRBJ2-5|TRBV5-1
CASSLELAGGETQYF
TGCGCCAGCAGCTTGGAACTAGCGGGGGGAGAGACCCAGTACTTC
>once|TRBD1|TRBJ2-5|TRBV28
CASRGTGQETQYF
TGTGCCAGCAGAGGGACAGGGCAAGAGACCCAGTACTTC
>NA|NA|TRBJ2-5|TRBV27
CASSSRTVQETQYF
TGTGCCAGCAGTTCACGGACAGTCCAAGAGACCCAGTACTTC
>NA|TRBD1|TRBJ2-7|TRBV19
CASSIVRDRDSYEQYF
TGTGCCAGTAGTATAGTCCGGGACAGGGACTCCTACGAGCAGTACTTC
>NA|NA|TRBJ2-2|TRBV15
CATSREGAAGELFF
TGTGCCACCAGCAGAGAAGGGGCGGCCGGGGAGCTGTTTTTT
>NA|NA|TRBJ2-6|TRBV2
CASSGVRSSGANVLTF
TGTGCCAGCAGTGGCGTGCGGAGCTCTGGGGCCAACGTCCTGACTTTC
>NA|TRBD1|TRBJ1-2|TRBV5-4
CASSAGQETYGYTF
TGTGCCAGCAGCGCAGGACAGGAGACCTATGGCTACACCTTC
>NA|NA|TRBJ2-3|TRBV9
CASSVAFTDTQYF
TGTGCCAGCAGCGTAGCCTTCACAGATACGCAGTATTTT
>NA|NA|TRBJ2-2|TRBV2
CASSWTENTGELFF
TGTGCCAGCAGTTGGACAGAAAACACCGGGGAGCTGTTTTTT
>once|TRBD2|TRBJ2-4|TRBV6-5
CASRARGGPGNIQYF
TGTGCCAGCAGGGCCCGCGGGGGGCCGGGAAACATTCAGTACTTC
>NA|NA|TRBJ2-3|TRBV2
CASSEFLDYTDTQYF
TGTGCCAGCAGTGAATTCTTAGATTACACAGATACGCAGTATTTT
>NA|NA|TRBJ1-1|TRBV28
CASRPERGLLRDTEAFF
TGTGCCAGCAGACCCGAGCGGGGACTCCTTAGGGACACTGAAGCTTTCTTT
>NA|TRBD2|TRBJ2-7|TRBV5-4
CASSPLKAGGGEQYF
TGTGCCAGCAGCCCTCTGAAAGCGGGGGGTGGAGAGCAGTACTTC
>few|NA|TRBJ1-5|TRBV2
CASSEAGFSQPQHF
TGTGCCAGCAGTGAAGCGGGCTTTAGTCAGCCCCAGCATTTT
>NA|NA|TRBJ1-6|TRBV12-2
CASRLVGLRNSPLHF
TGTGCAAGTCGCTTAGTTGGGCTAAGGAATTCACCCCTCCACTTT
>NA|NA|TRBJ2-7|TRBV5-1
CASSLTSSYEQYF
TGCGCCAGCAGCTTGACTAGCTCCTACGAGCAGTACTTC
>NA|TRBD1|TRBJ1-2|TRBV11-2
CASSLPTGGGGYTF
TGTGCCAGCAGCTTACCAACAGGGGGCGGTGGCTACACCTTC
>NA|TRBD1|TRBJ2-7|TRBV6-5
CASRLRDRATYEQYF
TGTGCCAGCAGACTCCGGGACAGGGCAACCTACGAGCAGTACTTC
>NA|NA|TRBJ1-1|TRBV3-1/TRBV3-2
CASSQREAEAFF
TGTGCCAGCAGCCAAAGAGAGGCTGAAGCTTTCTTT
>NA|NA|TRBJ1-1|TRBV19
CASRGHSNTEAFF
TGTGCCAGTAGGGGACACTCGAACACTGAAGCTTTCTTT
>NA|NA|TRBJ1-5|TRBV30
CAWSRGEFSGNQPQHF
TGTGCCTGGAGTCGCGGGGAGTTTTCAGGCAATCAGCCCCAGCATTTT
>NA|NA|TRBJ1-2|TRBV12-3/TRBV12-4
CASSLAPGSGYTF
TGTGCCAGCAGTTTAGCTCCTGGGAGCGGCTACACCTTC
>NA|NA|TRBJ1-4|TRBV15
CATSKDRSPTNEKLFF
TGTGCCACCAGCAAAGACCGAAGCCCAACTAATGAAAAACTGTTTTTT
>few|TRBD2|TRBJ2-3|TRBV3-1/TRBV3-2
CASRRTSGGGASTDTQYF
TGTGCCAGCCGAAGGACTAGCGGGGGGGGCGCTAGCACAGATACGCAGTATTTT
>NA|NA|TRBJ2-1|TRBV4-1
CASSQGTVDEQFF
TGCGCCAGCAGCCAAGGGACAGTAGATGAGCAGTTCTTC
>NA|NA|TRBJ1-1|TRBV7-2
CASSYRGGNTEAFF
TGTGCCAGCAGCTACCGAGGGGGGAACACTGAAGCTTTCTTT
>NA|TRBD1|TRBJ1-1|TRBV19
CASSFGTAEAFF
TGTGCCAGTAGTTTCGGGACAGCTGAAGCTTTCTTT
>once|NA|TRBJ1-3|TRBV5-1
CASSSSGAGNTIYF
TGCGCCAGCAGCTCGTCAGGGGCAGGAAACACCATATATTTT
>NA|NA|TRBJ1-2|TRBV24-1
CATSEAGYYGYTF
TGTGCCACCAGTGAGGCGGGTTACTATGGCTACACCTTC
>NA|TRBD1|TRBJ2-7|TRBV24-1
CATSDLTGGRSYEQYF
TGTGCCACCAGTGACCTGACAGGGGGACGGTCCTACGAGCAGTACTTC
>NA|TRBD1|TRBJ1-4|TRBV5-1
CASSPRQGNNEKLFF
TGCGCCAGCAGCCCTCGACAGGGGAATAATGAAAAACTGTTTTTT
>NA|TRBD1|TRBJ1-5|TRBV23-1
CAIPLTGGNQPQHF
TGCGCTATACCGTTGACAGGGGGGAATCAGCCCCAGCATTTT
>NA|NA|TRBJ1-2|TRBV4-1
CASSQDLRDYGYTF
TGCGCCAGCAGCCAAGATTTACGGGACTATGGCTACACCTTC
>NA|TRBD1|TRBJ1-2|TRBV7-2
CASSLGLRGQGGGYTF
TGTGCCAGCAGCTTAGGACTTCGGGGACAGGGGGGTGGCTACACCTTC
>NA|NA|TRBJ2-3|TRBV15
CATSRVAGFTDTQYF
TGTGCCACCAGCAGAGTGGCGGGATTCACAGATACGCAGTATTTT
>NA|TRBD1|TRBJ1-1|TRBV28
CASSSPTGGFRPAFF
TGTGCCAGCAGTTCCCCAACAGGGGGCTTCCGGCCGGCTTTCTTT
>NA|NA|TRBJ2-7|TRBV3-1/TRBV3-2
CASSQGRGYYEQYF
TGTGCCAGCAGCCAAGGTCGGGGGTACTACGAGCAGTACTTC
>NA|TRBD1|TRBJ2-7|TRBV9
CASSVGDRVNEQYF
TGTGCCAGCAGCGTAGGAGACAGGGTTAACGAGCAGTACTTC
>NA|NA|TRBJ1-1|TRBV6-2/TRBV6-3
CASSRTPSLGTEAFF
TGTGCCAGCAGCCGGACACCTTCCCTGGGCACTGAAGCTTTCTTT
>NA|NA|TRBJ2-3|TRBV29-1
CSATTTGHTQYF
TGCAGCGCTACCACGACAGGACATACGCAGTATTTT
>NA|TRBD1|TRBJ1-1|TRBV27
CASSPSDRGRTEAFF
TGTGCCAGCAGTCCCTCGGACAGGGGGCGCACTGAAGCTTTCTTT
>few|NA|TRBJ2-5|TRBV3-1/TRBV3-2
CASSQATGGQTQYF
TGTGCCAGCAGCCAAGCGACCGGGGGACAGACCCAGTACTTC
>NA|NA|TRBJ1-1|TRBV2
CAIYSPGLTGNTEAFF
TGTGCCATCTATAGCCCGGGCCTCACAGGTAACACTGAAGCTTTCTTT
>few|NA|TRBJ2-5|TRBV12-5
CASGQIPGSQETQYF
TGTGCTAGTGGCCAGATACCGGGGTCCCAAGAGACCCAGTACTTC
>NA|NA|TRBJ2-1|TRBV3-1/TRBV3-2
CASSLMIRDNEQFF
TGTGCCAGCAGCCTAATGATACGGGACAATGAGCAGTTCTTC
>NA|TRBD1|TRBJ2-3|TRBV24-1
CATSAGGPDTQYF
TGTGCCACCAGTGCAGGGGGCCCTGATACGCAGTATTTT
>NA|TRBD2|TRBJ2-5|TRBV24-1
CATSDPGGTSQETQYF
TGTGCCACCAGTGATCCGGGCGGGACTAGCCAAGAGACCCAGTACTTC
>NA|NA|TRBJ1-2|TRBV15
CATSREEGAFYGYTF
TGTGCCACCAGCAGAGAGGAGGGCGCGTTCTATGGCTACACCTTC